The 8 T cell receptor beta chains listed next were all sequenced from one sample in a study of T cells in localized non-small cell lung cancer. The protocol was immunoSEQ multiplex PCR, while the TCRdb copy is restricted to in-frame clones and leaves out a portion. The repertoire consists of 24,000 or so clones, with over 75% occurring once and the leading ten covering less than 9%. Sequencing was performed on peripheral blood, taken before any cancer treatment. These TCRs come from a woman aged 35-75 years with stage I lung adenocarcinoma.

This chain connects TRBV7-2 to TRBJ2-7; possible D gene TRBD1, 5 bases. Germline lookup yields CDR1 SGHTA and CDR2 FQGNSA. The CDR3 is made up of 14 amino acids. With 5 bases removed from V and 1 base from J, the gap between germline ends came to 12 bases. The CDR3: CASSDGSGSYEQYF. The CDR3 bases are TGTGCCAGCAGCGACGGCTCAGGGTCCTACGAGCAGTACTTC.

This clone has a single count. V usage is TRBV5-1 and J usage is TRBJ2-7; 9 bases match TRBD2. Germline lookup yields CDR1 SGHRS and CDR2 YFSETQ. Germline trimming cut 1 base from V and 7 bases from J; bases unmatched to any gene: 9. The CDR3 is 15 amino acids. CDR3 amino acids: CASSLSPGLAREQYF. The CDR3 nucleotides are TGCGCCAGCAGCTTGTCTCCCGGACTAGCGCGTGAGCAGTACTTC. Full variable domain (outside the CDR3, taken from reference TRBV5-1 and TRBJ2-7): KAGVTQTPRYLIKTRGQQVTLSCSPISGHRSVSWYQQTPGQGLQFLFEYFSETQRNKGNFPGRFSGRQFSNSRSEMNVSTLELGDSALYLCASSLSPGLAREQYFGPGTRLTVT.

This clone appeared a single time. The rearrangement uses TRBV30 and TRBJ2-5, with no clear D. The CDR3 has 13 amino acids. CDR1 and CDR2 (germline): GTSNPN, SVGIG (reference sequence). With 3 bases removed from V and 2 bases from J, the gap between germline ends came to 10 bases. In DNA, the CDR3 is TGTGCCTGGAGGATTAACCCACAAGAGACCCAGTACTTC. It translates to CAWRINPQETQYF.

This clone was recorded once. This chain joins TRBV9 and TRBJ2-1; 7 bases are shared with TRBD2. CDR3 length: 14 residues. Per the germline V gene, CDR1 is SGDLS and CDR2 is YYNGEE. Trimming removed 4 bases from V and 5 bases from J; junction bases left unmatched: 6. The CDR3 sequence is CASSPGTTDNEQFF. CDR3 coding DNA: TGTGCCAGCAGCCCTGGGACTACTGACAATGAGCAGTTCTTC.

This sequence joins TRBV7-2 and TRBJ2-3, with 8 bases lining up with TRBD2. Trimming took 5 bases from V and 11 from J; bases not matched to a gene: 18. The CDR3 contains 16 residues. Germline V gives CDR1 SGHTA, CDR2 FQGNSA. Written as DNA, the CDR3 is TGTGCCAGCAGCCAACCTGGGGCGGGAGGTTCCCTTTGGCAGTATTTT. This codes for CASSQPGAGGSLWQYF.

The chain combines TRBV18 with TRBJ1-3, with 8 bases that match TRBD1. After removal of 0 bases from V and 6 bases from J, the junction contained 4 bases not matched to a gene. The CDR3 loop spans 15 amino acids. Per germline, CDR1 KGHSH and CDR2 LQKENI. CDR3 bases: TGTGCCAGCTCACCACCGGGACAGGCTACAAACACCATATATTTT. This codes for CASSPPGQATNTIYF.

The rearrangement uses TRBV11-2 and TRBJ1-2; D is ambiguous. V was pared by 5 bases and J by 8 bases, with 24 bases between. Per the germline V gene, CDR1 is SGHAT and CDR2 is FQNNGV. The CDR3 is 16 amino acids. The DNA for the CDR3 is TGTGCCAGCAGCCAAACCCTCGGACGGAGCCTTAGAGGCTACACCTTC. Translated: CASSQTLGRSLRGYTF.

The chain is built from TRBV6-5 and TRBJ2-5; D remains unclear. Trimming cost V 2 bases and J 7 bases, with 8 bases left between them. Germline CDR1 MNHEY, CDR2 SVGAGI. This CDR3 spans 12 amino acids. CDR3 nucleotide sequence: TGTGCCAGCAGTTACCTTTCGTGGACCCAGTACTTC. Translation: CASSYLSWTQYF.